These 12 T cell receptor beta chains came from one sample sequenced in a study of T-cell memory formation after mild COVID-19. From the 5' RACE reads, TCRdb called clonotypes with MiXCR, one entry per CDR3 protein. The table records 400,000 to 550,000 distinct CDR3 sequences, approximately 23% of them present only once. Sequencing was performed on PBMCs or a T cell subset sorted from them (not recorded which). The receptors were sampled from an adult woman who had mild COVID-19 (a few samples of this study predate the infection). Cell type and time point are not known.

This clonotype was counted a few times. The V gene is TRBV9, the J gene TRBJ2-3, with 9 bases fitting TRBD2. The CDR3 runs 16 residues. Germline CDR1 and CDR2: SGDLS and YYNGEE. V dropped 0 bases and J dropped 0; count of bases not matched to a gene: 2. The CDR3 DNA reads TGTGCCAGCAGCGTAGTTCTAGCGGGGAGCACAGATACGCAGTATTTT. It is translated as CASSVVLAGSTDTQYF.

This clonotype has just a few counts. This rearrangement joins TRBV18 to TRBJ2-3; 12 nucleotides match TRBD2. V was pared by 0 bases and J by 2 bases, with 6 bases of the junction left unmatched. Germline CDR1 is KGHSH and CDR2 is LQKENI. This CDR3 comprises 18 residues. In nucleotides, the CDR3 is TGTGCCAGCTCACCACCTCCGGGACTAGCGGGCCCCACAGATACGCAGTATTTT. Translating it yields CASSPPPGLAGPTDTQYF.

This rearrangement joins TRBV4-2 to TRBJ2-3; possibly TRBD1 or TRBD2 for D (5 bases each). The CDR3 has 16 residues. The V and J ends lost 1 base and 2 bases respectively, with 13 bases between them. From germline, CDR1 is LGHNA and CDR2 YNFKEQ. The CDR3 DNA is TGTGCCAGCAGCCAAGCCGACAGTGGGACCACAGATACGCAGTATTTT. Translating it yields CASSQADSGTTDTQYF.

This clonotype has only a few counts. The rearrangement uses TRBV7-9 and TRBJ2-5; tentatively, D is TRBD2 (5 bases). V lost 3 bases and J 0 bases, leaving 8 bases between the germline ends. CDR3 length: 14 residues. From germline, CDR1 is SEHNR and CDR2 FQNEAQ (reference sequence). CDR3 sequence (DNA): TGTGCCAGCAGCTTTGAGGACTACCAAGAGACCCAGTACTTC. Residues: CASSFEDYQETQYF.

The rearrangement links TRBV6-2 or TRBV6-3 to TRBJ1-5; no reliable D call. The V gene lost 6 bases and the J gene lost 4 bases, with 4 bases spanning the gap. The CDR3 length is 11 residues. Germline V lookup: CDR1 MNHEY, CDR2 SVGEGT. CDR3: CASRGNQPQHF. CDR3 bases: TGTGCCAGCAGAGGTAATCAGCCCCAGCATTTT.

This clonotype was picked up a small number of times. The chain links TRBV4-3 to TRBJ2-1; D is possibly TRBD2 (6 bases). V was trimmed by 3 bases and J by 6 bases, leaving 18 bases between them. The CDR3 runs 16 residues. The germline gives CDR1 LGHNA, CDR2 YSLEER. The CDR3 region has the DNA TGCGCCAGCAGCCAGATTGGGACTCTCCTTGGCAATGAGCAGTTCTTC. This encodes CASSQIGTLLGNEQFF.

This clonotype came up a few times. This chain links TRBV27 with TRBJ2-7, with D unresolved. V was trimmed by 11 bases and J by 5 bases, leaving 19 bases between them. CDR1 MNHEY and CDR2 SMNVEV come from the germline V gene (reference sequence). This CDR3 is 13 amino acids long. This CDR3 reads CAHYVIYFHEQYF. Written as DNA, the CDR3 is TGTGCCCATTACGTGATATATTTCCACGAGCAGTACTTC.

This clonotype was observed a handful of times. CDR3 loop: CASSVADDRGGEQYF. The DNA of the CDR3 is TGTGCCAGCAGCGTAGCAGATGACAGAGGAGGGGAGCAGTACTTC. V is TRBV9 and J is TRBJ2-7; D is perhaps TRBD2 (6 bases). CDR1 is SGDLS and CDR2 is YYNGEE in the germline V gene. This CDR3 is built from 15 residues. V lost 0 bases and J lost 7, with 17 bases in between.

A few counts support this clonotype. This rearrangement joins TRBV7-2 to TRBJ2-5; 9 nucleotides match TRBD1. Trimming took 7 bases from V and 4 from J; bases not matched to a gene: 13. The CDR3 is 16 amino acids. Germline CDR1 SGHTA, CDR2 FQGNSA. In DNA, the CDR3 is TGTGCCAGCACCCATCAGTCCGGGACAGGGAGAGAGACCCAGTACTTC. The encoded protein is CASTHQSGTGRETQYF.

Ten or more counts support this clonotype. The chain couples TRBV5-1 to TRBJ2-3; 7 bases fit TRBD2. The CDR3 runs to 14 residues. The V segment lost 4 bases and the J segment 2 bases; nucleotides outside the gene matches: 4. The germline V gene encodes CDR1 SGHRS and CDR2 YFSETQ. This CDR3 reads CASSLGTTTDTQYF. The CDR3 bases are TGCGCCAGCAGCCTAGGGACTACCACAGATACGCAGTATTTT.

There are a few counts of this clonotype. The chain joins TRBV20-1 to TRBJ2-1, with 11 bases identical to TRBD2. Germline V gene lookup returns CDR1 DFQATT and CDR2 SNEGSKA (reference sequence). V gave up 4 bases and J gave up 6 bases; unmatched junction bases: 14. This CDR3 region has 17 residues. The CDR3 nucleotides are TGCAGTGCTACCCTAACTCCCGGGACTAGCGGTGGCAATGAGCAGTTCTTC. Translation: CSATLTPGTSGGNEQFF.

This clonotype was counted a few times. The chain has TRBV30 and TRBJ1-1; D gene unclear. Between the trimmed V and J ends, which lost 0 bases and 5 bases, there was a span of 7 bases. Germline V gene sequence: CDR1 GTSNPN, CDR2 SVGIG (reference sequence). CDR3 length: 12 amino acids. The CDR3 spells CAWSVPPTEAFF. For the CDR3, the DNA is TGTGCCTGGAGTGTACCCCCAACTGAAGCTTTCTTT.